The 13 T cell receptor beta chains given below trace back to one sample, sequenced in a study of OX40 agonist ivuxolimab in advanced cancers. Profiling relied on immunoSEQ multiplex PCR, and the TCRdb table lists in-frame clones only, not all of them. The data contain more than 70,000 clones, just over 85% of them singletons. The sequencing used CD4+ or CD8+ T cells sorted from blood, collected in a trial of the OX40 agonist ivuxolimab. The receptors shown here come from an adult with an advanced solid tumor such as melanoma, head and neck, liver or kidney cancer.

V is TRBV9 and J is TRBJ2-7; D is ambiguous. The V gene lost 0 bases and the J gene lost 3 bases, with 7 bases spanning the gap. This CDR3 has 13 residues. The germline V gene encodes CDR1 SGDLS and CDR2 YYNGEE. DNA of the CDR3: TGTGCCAGCAGCGTAGGCGTCGGCTACGAGCAGTACTTC. The encoded protein is CASSVGVGYEQYF.

J is TRBJ2-6 and V is TRBV9; D call uncertain. The germline gives CDR1 SGDLS, CDR2 YYNGEE. Trimming cost V 2 bases and J 0 bases, with 15 bases left between them. The CDR3 runs 18 residues. For the CDR3, the DNA is TGTGCCAGCAGCGTTGGGCTAGAAAGGAGCTCTGGGGCCAACGTCCTGACTTTC. Translation: CASSVGLERSSGANVLTF.

The rearrangement links TRBV6-1 to TRBJ2-2; D uncertain. The germline gives CDR1 MNHNS, CDR2 SASEGT. The CDR3 runs 14 residues. V dropped 7 bases and J dropped 2 bases, with 11 bases sitting between them. DNA for the CDR3: TGTGCCAGCAATGGGGATTTAAACACCGGGGAGCTGTTTTTT. Its protein product is CASNGDLNTGELFF.

This clone occurred once. The chain links TRBV7-2 to TRBJ2-3, with D uncertain. Trimming shortened V by 1 base and J by 0 bases, and 11 bases separated the two germline ends. Germline CDR1 reads SGHTA; CDR2 reads FQGNSA. This CDR3 comprises 16 residues. The CDR3 sequence: CASSLDPYPSTDTQYF. The DNA for the CDR3 is TGTGCCAGCAGCTTAGATCCCTACCCTAGCACAGATACGCAGTATTTT.

In this sample, this clone turned up a few times. V and J are TRBV19 and TRBJ1-5, with D perhaps TRBD1 (5 bases). Trimming stripped 8 bases from V and 2 bases from J, with 16 bases between. CDR1 and CDR2 from the germline V gene are LNHDA and SQIVND (reference sequence). The CDR3 spans 15 residues. CDR3 loop: CASARSGPRNQPQHF. The CDR3 region has the DNA TGTGCCAGTGCAAGATCGGGACCGCGCAATCAGCCCCAGCATTTT.

This clone occurred a few times. The rearrangement links TRBV6-1 to TRBJ2-3; D gene uncertain. Trimming took off 1 base at V and 2 bases at J, with 4 bases between the two ends. Per germline, CDR1 MNHNS and CDR2 SASEGT. This CDR3 comprises 13 residues. This CDR3 reads CASSEVVTDTQYF. The CDR3 bases are TGTGCCAGCAGTGAAGTTGTCACAGATACGCAGTATTTT.

The chain uses TRBV11-3 and TRBJ1-2, with D perhaps TRBD1 (5 bases). The V gene lost 2 bases and the J gene lost 8 bases, with 12 bases spanning the gap. The germline V gene encodes CDR1 SGHNT and CDR2 YENEEA. This CDR3 has 13 residues. The CDR3 region is CASSLSGKLGYTF. CDR3 DNA: TGTGCCAGCAGCTTATCAGGGAAACTCGGCTACACCTTC.

This chain joins TRBV28 and TRBJ1-4, with D possibly matching TRBD1 (5 bases). Germline CDR1 is MDHEN and CDR2 is SYDVKM. Trimming stripped 6 bases from V and 5 bases from J, with 13 bases between. The CDR3 is made up of 14 amino acids. The DNA of the CDR3 is TGTGCCAGCAGACGACAGCTTTCGAATGAAAAACTGTTTTTT. It specifies CASRRQLSNEKLFF.

The chain carries TRBV5-4 and TRBJ1-6; maybe TRBD1 (5 bases). Germline V gene data show CDR1 as SGHNT and CDR2 as YYREEE (reference sequence). Trimming shortened V by 4 bases and J by 5 bases, and 16 bases separated the two germline ends. The CDR3 is 16 residues long. This CDR3 reads CASSPPGTPNNSPLHF. The CDR3 DNA is TGTGCCAGCAGCCCGCCCGGGACGCCAAATAATTCACCCCTCCACTTT.

V usage is TRBV9 and J usage is TRBJ1-2; D may be TRBD1 (5 bases). V was shortened by 4 bases and J by 2 bases, with 18 bases between the two germline ends. CDR1 and CDR2 from the germline V gene are SGDLS and YYNGEE. The CDR3 has 16 amino acids. CDR3 sequence: CASSPIGSGGNYGYTF. The CDR3 bases are TGTGCCAGCAGCCCCATAGGTTCGGGGGGGAACTATGGCTACACCTTC.

The J gene is TRBJ1-2, the V gene TRBV27, with TRBD1 as a possible D gene (6 bases). The CDR3 has 15 amino acids. Germline CDR1 and CDR2: MNHEY and SMNVEV (reference sequence). V was shortened by 5 bases and J by 0 bases, with 13 bases between the two germline ends. CDR3 loop: CASSKQGGPNYGYTF. The CDR3 coding sequence is TGTGCCAGCAGTAAACAAGGGGGACCTAACTATGGCTACACCTTC.

This clone was seen more than once but under ten times. CDR3 amino acids: CASSRPGGIHSPLHF. The DNA of the CDR3 is TGTGCCAGCAGTCGTCCAGGGGGTATCCATTCACCCCTCCACTTT. The chain uses TRBV28 and TRBJ1-6; 7 nucleotides line up with TRBD1. Germline V lookup: CDR1 MDHEN, CDR2 SYDVKM. The ends lost 5 bases at V and 8 bases at J; junction bases unmatched: 9. The CDR3 runs to 15 residues. Using reference TRBV28 and TRBJ1-6 for the parts outside the CDR3, the full variable domain is DVKVTQSSRYLVKRTGEKVFLECVQDMDHENMFWYRQDPGLGLRLIYFSYDVKMKEKGDIPEGYSVSREKKERFSLILESASTNQTSMYLCASSRPGGIHSPLHFGNGTRLTVT.

The rearrangement links TRBV9 to TRBJ1-6, with D possibly being TRBD1 (6 bases). CDR1 is SGDLS and CDR2 is YYNGEE in the germline V gene. The CDR3 is 15 amino acids. Deletions cut 0 bases from V and 8 bases from J, with 12 bases between. The CDR3 sequence: CASSVEGGAYSPLHF. In nucleotides, the CDR3 is TGTGCCAGCAGCGTAGAAGGGGGGGCCTATTCACCCCTCCACTTT.